Below are 17 T cell receptor beta chains sequenced from a single sample in a study of cytomegalovirus exposure and HLA in healthy donors. Sequencing was performed with immunoSEQ multiplex PCR; in TCRdb, only in-frame clones are kept and a portion is missing. The sample holds 60,000 or so clones; 90% are singletons and the top ten take roughly 1%. Sequences were obtained from PBMCs. The receptors derive from a man aged 18 to 30 in good health and CMV-seronegative.

The chain has TRBV18 and TRBJ2-7; D is perhaps TRBD1 (5 bases). Trimming took off 6 bases at V and 4 bases at J, with 10 bases between the two ends. The CDR3 has 12 amino acids. From germline, CDR1 is KGHSH and CDR2 LQKENI. The CDR3 sequence: CASSPAGYEQYF. The CDR3 region has the DNA TGTGCCAGCTCGCCGGCAGGGTACGAGCAGTACTTC.

This chain uses TRBV10-3 with TRBJ2-7; 14 bases agree with TRBD2. Germline lookup yields CDR1 ENHRY and CDR2 SYGVKD. The CDR3 totals 19 residues. The junction had 11 bases not matched to a gene; V was cut back by 0 bases and J by 4 bases. The CDR3 coding sequence is TGTGCCATCAGTGAGTCTGCTGTTACGGGGACTAGCGGGAGTTACGAGCAGTACTTC. It yields the protein CAISESAVTGTSGSYEQYF.

CDR3 amino acids: CASSLVKTETDWGQPQHF. DNA of the CDR3: TGTGCCAGCTCGCTGGTCAAAACTGAGACAGACTGGGGCCAGCCCCAGCATTTT. This chain links TRBV18 with TRBJ1-5, with a weak D call TRBD1 (5 bases). V was shortened by 6 bases and J by 7 bases, with 28 bases between the two germline ends. This CDR3 is built from 18 residues. Looked up from germline, CDR1 is KGHSH and CDR2 is LQKENI.

V gene TRBV18 combines with J gene TRBJ2-3, with TRBD1 matching 7 bases. The V gene's germline CDR1 is KGHSH and CDR2 LQKENI. CDR3 size: 17 residues. The J segment lost 1 base and the V segment lost 6 bases, leaving 13 bases of the junction unmatched. CDR3 amino acids: CASSPLGTVLGTDTQYF. CDR3 DNA sequence: TGTGCCAGCTCGCCCCTGGGGACAGTCTTGGGCACAGATACGCAGTATTTT.

The chain uses TRBV30 and TRBJ1-4; 8 bases map to TRBD1. CDR1 GTSNPN and CDR2 SVGIG come from the germline V gene (reference sequence). This CDR3 is 17 amino acids long. Trimming cost V 2 bases and J 6 bases; bases outside gene matches: 14. CDR3 region: CAWSPSLFSRGHEKLFF. The CDR3 DNA sequence: TGTGCCTGGAGTCCCTCCTTATTTTCCAGGGGGCATGAAAAACTGTTTTTT.

The chain couples TRBV5-1 to TRBJ1-1, with D uncertain. Trimming shortened V by 0 bases and J by 5 bases, and 11 bases separated the two germline ends. This CDR3 is 14 amino acids long. Germline V gene lookup returns CDR1 SGHRS and CDR2 YFSETQ. CDR3 sequence: CASSLEQGGTEAFF. The CDR3 DNA follows: TGCGCCAGCAGCTTGGAACAAGGAGGAACTGAAGCTTTCTTT.

V usage is TRBV25-1 and J usage is TRBJ2-5; D is possibly TRBD2 (6 bases). In germline, CDR1 is MGHDK, CDR2 SYGVNS. Trimming stripped 1 base from V and 4 bases from J, with 13 bases between. The CDR3 spans 15 residues. CDR3 sequence: CASSEWPQGGETQYF. In DNA form, the CDR3 reads TGTGCCAGCAGTGAATGGCCGCAGGGAGGAGAGACCCAGTACTTC.

This clone was detected once. The gene calls are TRBV29-1 and TRBJ2-7; D call uncertain. CDR3 length equals 19 residues. Trimming cost V 0 bases and J 1 base, with 25 bases left between them. Germline V CDR1 and CDR2: SQVTM, ANQGSEA. In DNA, the CDR3 is TGCAGCGTTGAAGACCCCTTGTTTGGAGAGGCCTTTTTGTCCTACGAGCAGTACTTC. Translated, it gives CSVEDPLFGEAFLSYEQYF.

The chain couples TRBV7-8 to TRBJ2-7; TRBD1 might be the D (6 bases). Between the trimmed V and J ends, which lost 5 bases and 3 bases, there was a span of 17 bases. The CDR3 is 15 residues long. Germline values: CDR1 SGHVS, CDR2 FQNEAQ. This CDR3 is CASSALQGWRYEQYF. CDR3 sequence (DNA): TGTGCCAGCAGCGCCTTACAGGGATGGCGCTACGAGCAGTACTTC.

The chain joins TRBV28 to TRBJ1-2; D might be TRBD1 (5 bases). This CDR3 region has 14 residues. V lost 4 bases to trimming and J lost 3 bases, with 12 bases between them. Germline CDR1 and CDR2: MDHEN and SYDVKM. The DNA of the CDR3 is TGTGCCAGCAGTTCGGGGGGAATCCACTATGGCTACACCTTC. Translation: CASSSGGIHYGYTF.

This clone appeared a single time. The V call is TRBV27, the J call TRBJ1-1; D perhaps matches TRBD1 (5 bases). Germline values: CDR1 MNHEY, CDR2 SMNVEV (reference sequence). Trimming stripped 1 base from V and 0 bases from J, with 12 bases between. The CDR3 runs to 16 residues. The CDR3 sequence: CASSLWVGGMNTEAFF. In DNA, the CDR3 is TGTGCCAGCAGTTTATGGGTCGGGGGAATGAACACTGAAGCTTTCTTT.

The V gene is TRBV5-1, the J gene TRBJ2-2; 10 nucleotides align to TRBD1. The J segment lost 7 bases and the V segment lost 4 bases, leaving 4 bases of the junction unmatched. The CDR3 loop spans 14 amino acids. Germline CDR1 is SGHRS and CDR2 is YFSETQ. The CDR3 loop reads CASSLGQGIGELFF. CDR3 nucleotides: TGCGCCAGCAGCCTGGGACAGGGGATCGGGGAGCTGTTTTTT.

The chain uses TRBV10-3 and TRBJ1-1, with no clear D. Per the germline V gene, CDR1 is ENHRY and CDR2 is SYGVKD. V lost 5 bases, J lost 5 bases, and 9 bases lay in between. CDR3 length: 12 amino acids. This CDR3 is CAISSLETEAFF. The CDR3 DNA reads as TGTGCCATCAGTTCTTTAGAGACTGAAGCTTTCTTT.

V usage is TRBV2 and J usage is TRBJ2-3; 9 bases agree with TRBD2. This CDR3 comprises 14 residues. The germline V gene has CDR1 SNHLY and CDR2 FYNNEI. Trimming removed 6 bases from V and 2 bases from J; junction bases left unmatched: 3. CDR3 sequence (DNA): TGTGCCAGCAGGCCGGGACTAGCCACAGATACGCAGTATTTT. Translated, it gives CASRPGLATDTQYF. The variable domain in full, with the rest retrieved from reference TRBV2 and TRBJ2-3, is EPEVTQTPSHQVTQMGQEVILRCVPISNHLYFYWYRQILGQKVEFLVSFYNNEISEKSEIFDDQFSVERPDGSNFTLKIRSTKLEDSAMYFCASRPGLATDTQYFGPGTRLTVL.

This clone has a single count. The chain carries TRBV7-6 and TRBJ2-1; 7 nucleotides match TRBD2. V lost 5 bases, J lost 10 bases, and 8 bases stayed unmatched. The length of the CDR3 is 13 residues. Germline lookup yields CDR1 SGHVS and CDR2 FNYEAQ. CDR3 in DNA: TGTGCCAGCAGCCCTCCCCTTAGCGGGGAGCAGTTCTTC. Its translation: CASSPPLSGEQFF.

This clone was found a few times. The rearrangement joins TRBV28 to TRBJ1-5, with TRBD1 identical over 7 bases. V was clipped by 7 bases and J by 4 bases; unmatched bases: 7. The germline V gene has CDR1 MDHEN and CDR2 SYDVKM. The CDR3 is made up of 14 amino acids. This chain's CDR3 is CASTRRGRNQPQHF. CDR3 DNA sequence: TGTGCCAGCACACGCAGGGGGAGAAATCAGCCCCAGCATTTT. The variable domain in full, completed from reference TRBV28 and TRBJ1-5, reads DVKVTQSSRYLVKRTGEKVFLECVQDMDHENMFWYRQDPGLGLRLIYFSYDVKMKEKGDIPEGYSVSREKKERFSLILESASTNQTSMYLCASTRRGRNQPQHFGDGTRLSIL.

The chain joins TRBV2 to TRBJ2-3; TRBD2 matches at 8 bases. The CDR3 loop spans 18 amino acids. Germline V gene lookup returns CDR1 SNHLY and CDR2 FYNNEI. V was pared by 1 base and J by 1 base, with 10 bases of the junction left unmatched. In DNA, the CDR3 is TGTGCCAGCAGTGAAGGCCTAGCGGGTCAAGGAGGCACAGATACGCAGTATTTT. Translation: CASSEGLAGQGGTDTQYF.